This T cell receptor (beta chain) was identified in a study of T cells in Graves' hyperthyroidism and ophthalmopathy. Study-level findings and limits: A model of 13 V-J features distinguished ophthalmopathy from stable hyperthyroidism.

Per germline, CDR1 DFQATT and CDR2 SNEGSKA (reference sequence). This CDR3 is 14 amino acids long. With V trimmed by 6 bases and J by 3 bases, 3 bases remained unmatched. This clonotype was detected many times. Its cognate antigen is unknown. RNA transcripts provided the source from which TCR beta CDR3 regions were amplified. HTBI primers were used for first-round RT-PCR of the TCR CDR3. One entry per CDR3 protein, called by TCRdb with MiXCR from the multiplex PCR reads. The sample has around 440,000 distinct CDR3 sequences, 15% to 18% seen once. V usage is TRBV20-1 and J usage is TRBJ2-7, with 15 bases matching TRBD2. This clonotype was sampled from a woman under 30 with Graves' hyperthyroidism. The sequencing sample was made of blood. CDR3 sequence reads: CSARTSGRGYEQYF. The CDR3 nucleotides are TGCAGTGCCCGGACTAGCGGGAGGGGCTACGAGCAGTACTTC.